This T cell receptor (beta chain) was found in a study of response to subunit inactivated influenza vaccine (dated 2018 in TCRdb). Study-level background: To follow how T cells responded to a trivalent subunit inactivated influenza vaccine, the researchers relied on deep quantitative profiling of the T cell receptor repertoire. The full study reports these points: It was suggested by the authors that each seasonal influenza vaccination may recruit only a limited number of new T cells.

Library construction relied on RT-PCR. Instrument on record: Illumina HiSeq 2500. Clones were called with MiXCR by TCRdb after fastp trimmed the public reads at Q25, and only in-frame beta chains were retained. Each CDR3 protein appears once, grouped with its most common genes and DNA. The sample data list almost 600,000 distinct CDR3 sequences, and approximately 14% of these were observed just once. The ten largest make up 11% of the sample. This clonotype was counted only a few times. What antigen it recognizes has not been identified. Per-base qualities were not stored, and no clone one base away is much larger. Sample: PBMCs from blood, taken 11 to 12 days after vaccination. The source is a man in his fifties or sixties who received an inactivated influenza vaccine. Donor details come from another sample of the same person, matched by shared clones.

The DNA sequence is given as TGCGCCAGCAGCCAAGAGGAACTAGCGGGGGGGTCCACAGATACGCAGTATTTT. This translates into CASSQEELAGGSTDTQYF. This sequence uses TRBV4-1 and TRBJ2-3, with TRBD2 matching 13 junction bases. Here V drops 0 bases and J drops 2 bases, and the junction holds 5 bases not matched to any gene. Via the germline V gene, CDR1 is MGHRA and CDR2 YSYEKL. Including cysteine and phenylalanine, the CDR3 has 18 amino acids. Here the CDR3 DNA is all that survives: 54 bases in frame from base 1.